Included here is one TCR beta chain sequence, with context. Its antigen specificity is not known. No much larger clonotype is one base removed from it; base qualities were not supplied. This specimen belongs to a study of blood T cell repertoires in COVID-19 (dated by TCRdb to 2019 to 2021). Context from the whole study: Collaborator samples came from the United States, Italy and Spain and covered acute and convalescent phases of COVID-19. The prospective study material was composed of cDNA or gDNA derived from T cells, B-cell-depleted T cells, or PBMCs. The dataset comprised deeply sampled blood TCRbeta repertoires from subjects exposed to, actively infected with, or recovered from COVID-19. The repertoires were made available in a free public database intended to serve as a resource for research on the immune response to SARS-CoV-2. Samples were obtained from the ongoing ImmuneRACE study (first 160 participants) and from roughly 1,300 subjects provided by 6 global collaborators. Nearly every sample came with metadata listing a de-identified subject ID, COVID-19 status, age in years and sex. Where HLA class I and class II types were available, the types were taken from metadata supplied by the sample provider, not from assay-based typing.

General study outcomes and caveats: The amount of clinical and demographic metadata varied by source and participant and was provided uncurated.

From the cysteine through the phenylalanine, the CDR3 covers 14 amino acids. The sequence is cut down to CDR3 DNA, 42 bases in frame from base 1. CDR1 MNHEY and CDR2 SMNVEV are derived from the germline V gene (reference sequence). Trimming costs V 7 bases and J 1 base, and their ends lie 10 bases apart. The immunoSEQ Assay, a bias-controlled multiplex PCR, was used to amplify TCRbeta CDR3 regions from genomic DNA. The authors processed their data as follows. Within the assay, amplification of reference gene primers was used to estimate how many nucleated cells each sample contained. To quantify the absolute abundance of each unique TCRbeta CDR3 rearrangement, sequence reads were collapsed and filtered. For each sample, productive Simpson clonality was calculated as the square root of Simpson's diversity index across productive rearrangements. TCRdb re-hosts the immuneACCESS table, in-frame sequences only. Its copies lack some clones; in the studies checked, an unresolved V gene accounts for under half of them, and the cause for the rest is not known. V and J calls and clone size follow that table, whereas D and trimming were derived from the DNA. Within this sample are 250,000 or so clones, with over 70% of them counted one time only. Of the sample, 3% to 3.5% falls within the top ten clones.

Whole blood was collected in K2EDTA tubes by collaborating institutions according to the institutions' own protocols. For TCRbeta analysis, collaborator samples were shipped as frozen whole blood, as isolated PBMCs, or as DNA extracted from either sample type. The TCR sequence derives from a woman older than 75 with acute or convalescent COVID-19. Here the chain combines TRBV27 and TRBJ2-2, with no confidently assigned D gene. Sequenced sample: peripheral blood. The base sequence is TGTGCCAGCAAAATGCGGTTGAACACCGGGGAGCTGTTTTTT. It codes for CASKMRLNTGELFF.